These T cell receptor beta chains were read from a single sample in a study of vaccination effects on CD4 cells after COVID-19. Antigen specificity for these receptors is unknown. The data were produced by immunoSEQ multiplex PCR, yet TCRdb's version contains in-frame clones alone and is incomplete. The data hold around 46,000 clones, with roughly 70% observed a single time. Sample: CD4+ T cells from PBMCs cultured with a peptide pool, taken before COVID-19 vaccination. The receptor set was obtained from a human donor who had a prior SARS-CoV-2 infection. The CDR3 runs from the conserved cysteine through the conserved F or W. The D gene is left open where the match is weak. Clone size appears in some rows only: once, few, many, or a class for an expanded clone.

J gene | clone size | D gene | V gene | CDR3 protein | CDR3 DNA
TRBJ2-1 | - | TRBD2 | TRBV5-4 | CASSFGGGEQFF | TGTGCCAGCAGCTTTGGCGGGGGGGAGCAGTTCTTC
TRBJ1-1 | - | TRBD1 | TRBV10-3 | CAHRGGMGTEAFF | TGTGCCCACAGGGGGGGGATGGGCACTGAAGCTTTCTTT
TRBJ1-5 | - | - | TRBV6-5 | CASSPGTNQPQHF | TGTGCCAGCAGCCCCGGGACCAATCAGCCCCAGCATTTT
TRBJ1-1 | - | TRBD1 | TRBV19 | CASSISSLWDRGIPNTEAFF | TGTGCCAGTAGTATAAGTAGTCTTTGGGACAGGGGAATCCCGAACACTGAAGCTTTCTTT
TRBJ2-5 | - | TRBD2 | TRBV7-9 | CASSPGTSGGAGDETQYF | TGTGCCAGCAGCCCCGGGACTAGCGGGGGGGCTGGTGATGAGACCCAGTACTTC
TRBJ1-1 | - | - | TRBV3-1/TRBV3-2 | CASSQGQGTEAFF | TGTGCCAGCAGCCAAGGTCAGGGCACTGAAGCTTTCTTT
TRBJ2-5 | - | - | TRBV6-4 | CASSRAPLGFIETQYF | TGTGCCAGCAGTCGTGCCCCCCTTGGGTTCATCGAGACCCAGTACTTC
TRBJ2-1 | - | TRBD2 | TRBV2 | CASSEYPSGSSWNEQFF | TGTGCCAGCAGTGAATACCCTAGCGGGAGCTCGTGGAATGAGCAGTTCTTC
TRBJ2-7 | - | TRBD1 | TRBV7-8 | CASSSVMTGQVSYEQYF | TGTGCCAGCAGCTCCGTGATGACGGGACAGGTCTCCTACGAGCAGTACTTC
TRBJ1-6 | once | - | TRBV5-5 | CASRKDGGRSSLHF | TGTGCCAGCAGAAAGGACGGGGGGAGGTCATCCCTCCACTTT
TRBJ1-6 | - | - | TRBV15 | CATSRGHFNSPLHF | TGTGCCACCAGCAGAGGTCACTTTAATTCACCCCTCCACTTT
TRBJ1-2 | - | TRBD1 | TRBV6-1 | CASRDTGGSNYGYTF | TGTGCCAGCAGGGACACAGGGGGCTCCAACTATGGCTACACCTTC
TRBJ1-6 | - | - | TRBV5-6 | CASTLGRFGSPLHF | TGTGCCAGCACCTTGGGACGTTTTGGGTCACCCCTCCACTTT